This section outlines one T cell receptor (beta chain) sequence together with its context. No cognate antigen has been identified for it. Base qualities are not provided; no much larger clone lies one nucleotide away. Each collaborating institution followed its own protocols to collect whole blood in K2EDTA tubes. For TCRbeta analysis, collaborators shipped samples in one of three forms: frozen whole blood, isolated PBMCs, or DNA extracted from either of those sample types. TCRbeta CDR3 regions were amplified from genomic DNA using the immunoSEQ Assay, a bias-controlled multiplex PCR. Concerning the study's data processing: The number of nucleated cells in each sample was estimated from the amplification of reference gene primers within the assay. Sequence reads were collapsed and filtered to measure the absolute abundance of every unique TCRbeta CDR3 rearrangement. For each sample, productive Simpson clonality was calculated by taking the square root of Simpson's diversity index across productive rearrangements. Sourced from immuneACCESS, this table was stored by TCRdb with only in-frame sequences that have V and J called. A share of the clones is absent; for the studies checked, an unresolved V gene accounts for under half, and the remainder has no known explanation. The V and J calls and clone size come from that table; D and trimming were worked out from the DNA. This sample comprises roughly 30,000 clones, roughly 90% of them detected only once. Of the sample, roughly 2.5% falls within the top ten clones.

The data derive from a study of blood T cell repertoires in COVID-19 (dated by TCRdb to about 2020). Regarding the research as a whole: The collaborator samples originated in the United States, Italy and Spain and spanned the acute and convalescent phases of COVID-19. Deeply sampled blood TCRbeta repertoires from subjects exposed to, actively infected with, or recovered from COVID-19 were included in the dataset. The samples were drawn from two sources: the first 160 participants of the ongoing ImmuneRACE study, and some 1,300 subjects contributed by 6 global collaborators. The material from the prospective study consisted of cDNA or gDNA derived from T cells, B-cell-depleted T cells, or PBMCs. Nearly every sample came with metadata listing a de-identified subject ID, COVID-19 status, age in years and sex. A freely available public database, intended as a resource for researchers studying the immune response to SARS-CoV-2, is where the repertoires were released. HLA class I and class II types, where available, came from metadata supplied by the sample provider rather than from assay-based typing. Study-level results and caveats: Clinical and demographic metadata were provided uncurated, with the amount varying by source and participant.

Per the germline V gene, SGHDT is the CDR1 and YYEEEE is the CDR2. From its cysteine to its phenylalanine, the CDR3 spans 14 amino acids. Only the CDR3 region is kept as DNA, spanning 42 bases read in frame from base 1. V loses 6 bases, J loses 5 bases, and the germline ends lie 17 bases apart. The receptor was derived from a human donor in a cohort sampled during active COVID-19. The chain couples TRBV5-6 to TRBJ1-2; perhaps TRBD1 is the D gene, with 5 bases matching. Sequencing input: peripheral blood. The nucleotide sequence is TGTGCCAGCACCCAAGGGGAAGGGCCATATGGCTACACCTTC. The resulting protein is CASTQGEGPYGYTF. Full variable domain (CDR3 extended with the reference TRBV5-6 and TRBJ1-2 proteins): DAGVTQSPTHLIKTRGQQVTLRCSPKSGHDTVSWYQQALGQGPQFIFQYYEEEERQRGNFPDRFSGHQFPNYSSELNVNALLLGDSALYLCASTQGEGPYGYTFGSGTRLTVV.